The 20 T cell receptor beta chains presented below share a single source sample, sequenced in a study of cytomegalovirus exposure and HLA in healthy donors. Vbeta (60) and Jbeta (13) primers were used in the PCR. TCRdb's copy holds only in-frame clones and misses some; the assay was immunoSEQ multiplex PCR. In the table there are about 160,000 clones, 60% to 80% of which are singletons. The sequenced sample was PBMCs. The receptors originated from a man aged 18 to 29 in good health and CMV-seropositive.

V usage is TRBV21-1 and J usage is TRBJ2-3; the table's TRBD1 call for D was not verified on the DNA. TRBV21-1 has pseudogene status. The CDR3 sequence is 14 residues long. The CDR3 protein is CASSKGQAPYTQYF. DNA of the CDR3: TGTGCCAGCAGCAAGGGACAGGCCCCGTATACGCAGTATTTT.

The chain links TRBV14 to TRBJ2-4, with 7 nucleotides matching TRBD1. V gave up 3 bases and J gave up 2 bases; unmatched junction bases: 7. Germline V CDR1 and CDR2: SGHDN, FVKESK. CDR3 size: 16 residues. The CDR3 region is CASSQSTGFPKNIQYF. DNA for the CDR3: TGTGCCAGCAGCCAGTCGACAGGGTTTCCCAAAAACATTCAGTACTTC.

The sample holds a few counts of this clone. Here the CDR3 reads CASSFGRLLNTEAFF. The CDR3 bases are TGTGCCAGCAGCTTTGGAAGACTGTTGAACACTGAAGCTTTCTTT. The chain employs TRBV7-9 and TRBJ1-1; no clear D. CDR3 length: 15 residues. Germline CDR1 reads SEHNR; CDR2 reads FQNEAQ (reference sequence). V was pared by 3 bases and J by 0 bases, with 11 bases between.

The CDR3, as DNA: TGTGCCAGCAGCGCGACTCCGGGTTACGAGCAGTACGTC. As protein: CASSATPGYEQYV. The chain combines TRBV7-2 with TRBJ2-7; D is ambiguous. The CDR3 runs to 13 residues. V was cut by 5 bases and J by 4 bases, with 12 bases left in between. Per the germline V gene, CDR1 is SGHTA and CDR2 is FQGNSA.

The V call is TRBV29-1, the J call TRBJ1-1; 7 bases agree with TRBD1. Germline V lookup: CDR1 SQVTM, CDR2 ANQGSEA. This CDR3 spans 14 amino acids. The V segment lost 4 bases and the J segment 0 bases; nucleotides outside the gene matches: 5. CDR3 loop: CSVVRGALNTEAFF. DNA for the CDR3: TGCAGCGTTGTCAGGGGGGCCTTGAACACTGAAGCTTTCTTT.

The J gene is TRBJ2-3, the V gene TRBV5-4; 9 bases are a match to TRBD1. CDR1 and CDR2 from the germline V gene are SGHNT and YYREEE (reference sequence). J was trimmed by 6 bases and V by 0 bases; bases with no gene match: 5. The CDR3 runs to 15 residues. The CDR3 sequence: CASSLATGGVDTQYF. The CDR3 DNA is TGTGCCAGCAGCTTGGCGACAGGGGGGGTGGATACGCAGTATTTT.

The V call is TRBV11-2, the J call TRBJ2-7; a possible D gene is TRBD2 (5 bases). This CDR3 comprises 12 residues. Germline loops: CDR1 SGHAT, CDR2 FQNNGV. V lost 5 bases to trimming and J lost 3 bases, with 8 bases between them. The CDR3: CASSQGLYEQYV. Written as DNA, the CDR3 is TGTGCCAGCAGCCAAGGACTCTACGAGCAGTACGTC.

This chain links TRBV30 with TRBJ2-5, with D unclear. V lost 4 bases and J 1 base, leaving 10 bases between the germline ends. Germline V CDR1 and CDR2: GTSNPN, SVGIG (reference sequence). This CDR3 is 13 amino acids long. The CDR3, as DNA: TGTGCCTGGACCCCCCGAGCCCAAGAGACCCAGTACTTC. It encodes CAWTPRAQETQYF.

The V gene is TRBV10-3, the J gene TRBJ1-2, with D perhaps TRBD1 (6 bases). CDR3 length: 15 amino acids. From germline, CDR1 is ENHRY and CDR2 SYGVKD. V gave up 11 bases and J gave up 1 base, with 20 bases separating them. CDR3: CAEGTLGKLNYGYTF. The CDR3 bases are TGTGCCGAAGGGACACTGGGGAAGCTTAACTATGGCTACACCTTC.

The gene calls are TRBV7-9 and TRBJ2-5; the match to TRBD2 covers 13 bases. Germline values: CDR1 SEHNR, CDR2 FQNEAQ (reference sequence). This CDR3 region has 15 residues. V dropped 3 bases and J dropped 4; count of bases not matched to a gene: 2. The CDR3 region has the DNA TGTGCCAGCAGCTTTGGACTAGCGGGAGCAGAGACCCAGTACTTC. Translated, it gives CASSFGLAGAETQYF. Full variable domain (rest looked up from reference TRBV7-9 and TRBJ2-5): DTGVSQNPRHKITKRGQNVTFRCDPISEHNRLYWYRQTLGQGPEFLTYFQNEAQLEKSRLLSDRFSAERPKGSFSTLEIQRTEQGDSAMYLCASSFGLAGAETQYFGPGTRLLVL.

This clone was recorded a few times. The rearrangement uses TRBV19 and TRBJ2-1; 14 bases agree with TRBD2. In germline, CDR1 is LNHDA, CDR2 SQIVND (reference sequence). J was trimmed by 7 bases and V by 3 bases; bases with no gene match: 8. CDR3 length: 17 amino acids. CDR3 amino acids: CASSIGTSGGLWNEQFF. CDR3 sequence (DNA): TGTGCCAGTAGTATTGGGACTAGCGGGGGACTTTGGAATGAGCAGTTCTTC.

This clone was detected only a few times. The chain employs TRBV30 and TRBJ1-1; 9 nucleotides match TRBD1. In germline, CDR1 is GTSNPN, CDR2 SVGIG (reference sequence). The CDR3 covers 14 residues. V lost 2 bases, J lost 4 bases, and 5 bases stayed unmatched. CDR3: CAWSTRQGVTEAFF. CDR3 coding DNA: TGTGCCTGGAGTACCCGACAGGGGGTCACTGAAGCTTTCTTT.

The chain carries TRBV7-2 and TRBJ1-1; 11 nucleotides match TRBD1. Germline values: CDR1 SGHTA, CDR2 FQGNSA. This CDR3 is 16 amino acids long. The junction had 10 bases not matched to a gene; V was cut back by 5 bases and J by 5 bases. This chain's CDR3 is CASSLGQGTGGTEAFF. In DNA form, the CDR3 reads TGTGCCAGCAGCCTTGGGCAAGGGACAGGGGGGACTGAAGCTTTCTTT.

This clone was seen once. The chain has TRBV11-3 and TRBJ2-7; 11 bases agree with TRBD2. Germline assignment: CDR1 SGHNT and CDR2 YENEEA. There are 15 residues in the CDR3. With V trimmed by 5 bases and J by 4 bases, 7 bases remained unmatched. In DNA, the CDR3 is TGTGCCAGCAGCCTACTCGGACTAGCGGGTTACGAGCAGTACGTC. Residues: CASSLLGLAGYEQYV.

The chain is built from TRBV18 and TRBJ1-1, with TRBD1 matching 7 bases. The CDR3 is 15 amino acids. Germline CDR1 is KGHSH and CDR2 is LQKENI. V lost 6 bases and J lost 2; bases outside the gene matches: 9. CDR3 in DNA: TGTGCCAGCTCCCTAGGGACAGTAGAAAACACTGAAGCTTTCTTT. It is translated as CASSLGTVENTEAFF.

The V and J genes are TRBV11-3 and TRBJ2-5; 8 bases are a match to TRBD2. This CDR3 is built from 17 residues. CDR1 is SGHNT and CDR2 is YENEEA in the germline V gene. V lost 5 bases to trimming and J lost 1 base; unmatched junction nucleotides: 12. The CDR3 sequence is CASSPGWVAGRQETQYF. CDR3 nucleotide sequence: TGTGCCAGCAGCCCCGGCTGGGTAGCGGGACGCCAAGAGACCCAGTACTTC. Looking up the rest from reference TRBV11-3 and TRBJ2-5 gives the full variable domain: EAGVVQSPRYKIIEKKQPVAFWCNPISGHNTLYWYLQNLGQGPELLIRYENEEAVDDSQLPKDRFSAERLKGVDSTLKIQPAELGDSAVYLCASSPGWVAGRQETQYFGPGTRLLVL.

This chain uses TRBV5-4 with TRBJ2-1, with a weak D call TRBD2 (5 bases). CDR1 SGHNT and CDR2 YYREEE come from the germline V gene (reference sequence). The CDR3 spans 15 residues. Deletions cut 4 bases from V and 2 bases from J, with 13 bases between. The CDR3 here is CASSLDYVTYNEQFF. The CDR3 DNA reads TGTGCCAGCAGCCTAGACTATGTCACCTACAATGAGCAGTTCTTC.

This chain joins TRBV11-1 and TRBJ2-7, with D possibly being TRBD1 (5 bases). V was pared by 5 bases and J by 4 bases, with 9 bases between. Germline lookup yields CDR1 SGHAT and CDR2 FQDESV (reference sequence). The CDR3 runs to 12 residues. CDR3 sequence (DNA): TGTGCCAGCAGCCGCCAGGGTTACGAGCAGTACGTC. Translated, it gives CASSRQGYEQYV.

The genes are TRBV7-8 and TRBJ2-2; 9 bases map to TRBD1. After removal of 5 bases from V and 3 bases from J, the junction contained 10 bases not matched to a gene. This CDR3 region has 17 residues. The germline gives CDR1 SGHVS, CDR2 FQNEAQ. DNA for the CDR3: TGTGCCAGCAGCCTCGGGACAGGGACATATTACACCGGGGAGCTGTTTTTT. It translates to CASSLGTGTYYTGELFF. The full variable domain, completed using reference TRBV7-8 and TRBJ2-2, is GAGVSQSPRYKVAKRGQDVALRCDPISGHVSLFWYQQALGQGPEFLTYFQNEAQLDKSGLPSDRFFAERPEGSVSTLKIQRTQQEDSAVYLCASSLGTGTYYTGELFFGEGSRLTVL.

This clone came up a few times. The chain joins TRBV4-2 to TRBJ2-5, with 7 bases matching TRBD1. CDR3 length: 17 residues. V shed 0 bases and J 2 bases; nucleotides not matched to a gene: 9. Per the germline V gene, CDR1 is LGHNA and CDR2 is YNFKEQ. The CDR3 sequence is CASSQDYTGAGQETQYF. CDR3 DNA sequence: TGTGCCAGCAGCCAAGACTATACAGGGGCTGGGCAAGAGACCCAGTACTTC.